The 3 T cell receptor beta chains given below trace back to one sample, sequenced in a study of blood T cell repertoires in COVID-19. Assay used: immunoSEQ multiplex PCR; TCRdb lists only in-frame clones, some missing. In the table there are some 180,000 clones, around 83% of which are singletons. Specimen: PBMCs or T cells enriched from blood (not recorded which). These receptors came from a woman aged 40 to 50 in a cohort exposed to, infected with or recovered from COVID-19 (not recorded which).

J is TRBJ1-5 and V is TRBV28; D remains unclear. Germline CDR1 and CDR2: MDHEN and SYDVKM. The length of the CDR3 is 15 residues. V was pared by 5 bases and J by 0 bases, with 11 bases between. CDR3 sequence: CASSAEFYSNQPQHF. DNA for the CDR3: TGTGCCAGCAGTGCGGAGTTTTATAGCAATCAGCCCCAGCATTTT.

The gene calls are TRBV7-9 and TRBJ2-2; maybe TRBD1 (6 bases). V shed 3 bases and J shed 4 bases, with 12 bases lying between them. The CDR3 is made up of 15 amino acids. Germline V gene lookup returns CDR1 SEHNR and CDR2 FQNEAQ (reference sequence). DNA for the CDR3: TGTGCCAGCAGCTTTCCGGCAGGGGCCACCGGGGAGCTGTTTTTT. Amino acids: CASSFPAGATGELFF.

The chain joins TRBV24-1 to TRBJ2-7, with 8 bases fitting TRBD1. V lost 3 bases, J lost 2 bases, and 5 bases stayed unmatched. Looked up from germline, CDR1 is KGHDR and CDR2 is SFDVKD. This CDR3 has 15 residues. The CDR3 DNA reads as TGTGCCACCAGTGATAGCCGGGACAGGACCTACGAGCAGTACTTC. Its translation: CATSDSRDRTYEQYF.